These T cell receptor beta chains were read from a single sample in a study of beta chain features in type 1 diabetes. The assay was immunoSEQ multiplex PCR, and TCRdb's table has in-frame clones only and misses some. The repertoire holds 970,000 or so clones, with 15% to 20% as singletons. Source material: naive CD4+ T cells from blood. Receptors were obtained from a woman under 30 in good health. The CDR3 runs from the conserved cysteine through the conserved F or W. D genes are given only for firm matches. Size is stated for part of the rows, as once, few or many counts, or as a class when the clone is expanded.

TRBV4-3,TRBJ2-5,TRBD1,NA,CASSPGTVQETQYF,TGCGCCAGCAGCCCCGGGACAGTACAAGAGACCCAGTACTTC
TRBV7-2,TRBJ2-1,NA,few,CASSLLTSHEQFF,TGTGCCAGCAGCTTACTCACTAGTCATGAGCAGTTCTTC
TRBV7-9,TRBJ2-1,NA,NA,CASSLVPDSYNEQFF,TGTGCCAGCAGCTTAGTGCCAGATTCCTACAATGAGCAGTTCTTC
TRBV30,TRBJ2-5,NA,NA,CALFEIAGRRQETQYF,TGTGCCCTATTTGAGATAGCAGGGCGGCGCCAAGAGACCCAGTACTTC
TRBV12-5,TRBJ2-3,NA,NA,CASGLSSADTQYF,TGTGCTAGTGGTTTGTCCTCTGCGGATACGCAGTATTTT
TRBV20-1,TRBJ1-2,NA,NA,CSASGENGYTF,TGCAGTGCGTCCGGCGAGAATGGCTACACCTTC
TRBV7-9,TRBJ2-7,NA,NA,CASNYQGSSYEQYF,TGTGCCAGCAATTACCAGGGGAGCTCCTACGAGCAGTACTTC
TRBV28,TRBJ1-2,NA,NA,CASTYGTVFGGYTF,TGTGCCAGCACCTACGGGACGGTGTTCGGTGGCTACACCTTC
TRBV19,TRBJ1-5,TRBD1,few,CASSEDRDSPQHF,TGTGCCAGTTCGGAGGACAGGGATTCGCCCCAGCATTTT
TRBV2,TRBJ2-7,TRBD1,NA,CASRKDRGLLEQYF,TGTGCCAGCAGAAAGGACAGGGGGCTTTTAGAGCAGTACTTC
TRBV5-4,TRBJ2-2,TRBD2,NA,CASSLGLAGATNTGELFF,TGTGCCAGCAGCTTGGGACTAGCGGGAGCTACGAACACCGGGGAGCTGTTTTTT
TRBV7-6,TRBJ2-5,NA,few,CASSLGHPYQETQYF,TGTGCCAGCAGCCTCGGACACCCGTACCAAGAGACCCAGTACTTC
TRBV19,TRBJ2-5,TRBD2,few,CASSIGGTSGQETQYF,TGTGCCAGTAGTATAGGGGGGACTAGCGGCCAAGAGACCCAGTACTTC
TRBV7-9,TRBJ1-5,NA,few,CASSLTANQPQHF,TGTGCCAGCAGCTTGACAGCAAATCAGCCCCAGCATTTT
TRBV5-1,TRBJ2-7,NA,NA,CASSLRWGPSYEQYF,TGCGCCAGCAGCTTGCGCTGGGGGCCATCCTACGAGCAGTACTTC
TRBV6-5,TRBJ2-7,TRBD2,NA,CASSSRGSFPYEQYF,TGTGCCAGCAGTTCCCGCGGGAGTTTTCCCTACGAGCAGTACTTC
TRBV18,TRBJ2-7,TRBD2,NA,CASSSTLAGVRGEQYF,TGTGCCAGCTCATCAACCCTAGCGGGAGTACGTGGCGAGCAGTACTTC
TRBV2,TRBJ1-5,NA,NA,CASSGGARNQPQHF,TGTGCCAGCAGTGGGGGGGCTCGCAATCAGCCCCAGCATTTT
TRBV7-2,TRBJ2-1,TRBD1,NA,CACAKGDRDEQFF,TGTGCCTGCGCGAAGGGAGACAGGGATGAGCAGTTCTTC
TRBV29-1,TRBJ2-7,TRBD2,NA,CSVAHGLAEYEQYF,TGCAGCGTTGCCCATGGACTAGCGGAGTACGAGCAGTACTTC
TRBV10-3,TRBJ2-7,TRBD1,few,CAISVRDRGSYEQYF,TGTGCCATCAGTGTGAGAGACAGGGGATCGTACGAGCAGTACTTC
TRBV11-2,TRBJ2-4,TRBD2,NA,CASSPGAAGGPGTKNIQYF,TGTGCCAGCAGCCCAGGGGCTGCGGGAGGGCCGGGAACCAAAAACATTCAGTACTTC